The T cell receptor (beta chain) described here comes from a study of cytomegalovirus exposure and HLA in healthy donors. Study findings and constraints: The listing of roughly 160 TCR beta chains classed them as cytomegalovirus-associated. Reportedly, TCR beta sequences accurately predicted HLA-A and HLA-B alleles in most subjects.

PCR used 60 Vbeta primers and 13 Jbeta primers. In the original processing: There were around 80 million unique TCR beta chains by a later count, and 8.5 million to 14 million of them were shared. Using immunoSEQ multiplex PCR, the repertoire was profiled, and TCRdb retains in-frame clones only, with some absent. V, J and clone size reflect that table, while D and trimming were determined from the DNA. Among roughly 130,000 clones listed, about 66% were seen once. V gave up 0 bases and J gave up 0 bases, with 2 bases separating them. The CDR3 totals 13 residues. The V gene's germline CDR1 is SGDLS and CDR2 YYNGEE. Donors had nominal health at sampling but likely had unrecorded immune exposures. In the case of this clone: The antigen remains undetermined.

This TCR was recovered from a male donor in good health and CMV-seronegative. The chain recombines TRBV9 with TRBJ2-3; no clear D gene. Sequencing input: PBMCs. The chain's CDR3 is CASSVVSTDTQYF. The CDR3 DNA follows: TGTGCCAGCAGCGTAGTAAGCACAGATACGCAGTATTTT.